The 8 T cell receptor beta chains below come from one sample, sequenced in a study of blood T cell repertoires in COVID-19. Assay used: immunoSEQ multiplex PCR; TCRdb lists only in-frame clones, some missing. Of 70,000 to 90,000 clones in the sample, about four fifths were seen once. The specimen was peripheral blood. The origin of the receptors is a human donor in a cohort sampled during active COVID-19.

Note on this clone: Different DNA sequences within this sample yield the same CDR3. The rearrangement uses TRBV6-5 and TRBJ1-4; D is uncertain. V was trimmed by 6 bases and J by 2 bases, leaving 10 bases between them. CDR3 size: 14 residues. Germline CDR1 reads MNHEY; CDR2 reads SVGAGI. In nucleotides, the CDR3 is TGTGCCAGCAGACGAGGGTGGACTAATGAAAAACTGTTTTTT. It encodes CASRRGWTNEKLFF.

V is TRBV10-3 and J is TRBJ2-3, with 8 bases lining up with TRBD2. Looked up from germline, CDR1 is ENHRY and CDR2 is SYGVKD. This CDR3 comprises 16 residues. V was pared by 6 bases and J by 2 bases, with 10 bases of the junction left unmatched. The CDR3 DNA reads as TGTGCCATCAGAGCCCGATTAGCGGGGTTCACAGATACGCAGTATTTT. Translating gives CAIRARLAGFTDTQYF.

This clone was detected once. V usage is TRBV5-1 and J usage is TRBJ1-2; TRBD1 is a possible D gene (6 bases). Germline CDR1 SGHRS, CDR2 YFSETQ. The CDR3 totals 14 residues. Trimming took off 0 bases at V and 4 bases at J, with 10 bases between the two ends. DNA for the CDR3: TGCGCCAGCAGCTTGGTGGGGGCTGGCTATGGCTACACCTTC. This codes for CASSLVGAGYGYTF.

This clone was observed a handful of times. The chain carries TRBV27 and TRBJ2-3; maybe TRBD1 (6 bases). Germline V gives CDR1 MNHEY, CDR2 SMNVEV (reference sequence). This CDR3 spans 15 amino acids. Between the trimmed V and J ends, which lost 3 bases and 2 bases, there was a span of 12 bases. The CDR3 nucleotides are TGTGCCAGCAGTTTCGCGGCAGGGGTCACAGATACGCAGTATTTT. Amino acid sequence: CASSFAAGVTDTQYF.

The chain combines TRBV24-1 with TRBJ2-2, with D possibly being TRBD1 (5 bases). V lost 9 bases and J 7 bases, leaving 11 bases between the germline ends. The V gene's germline CDR1 is KGHDR and CDR2 SFDVKD. The length of the CDR3 is 12 residues. The CDR3 protein is CATQGTGGELFF. The CDR3 bases are TGTGCCACCCAGGGAACCGGCGGGGAGCTGTTTTTT.

The chain links TRBV24-1 to TRBJ1-1, with 8 nucleotides matching TRBD1. Germline lookup yields CDR1 KGHDR and CDR2 SFDVKD. V lost 3 bases to trimming and J lost 4 bases; unmatched junction nucleotides: 6. CDR3 length: 15 amino acids. CDR3 nucleotides: TGTGCCACCAGTGATAACGGACAGGGCTTCACTGAAGCTTTCTTT. The encoded protein is CATSDNGQGFTEAFF.

The V call is TRBV4-3, the J call TRBJ2-2; TRBD2 matches at 11 bases. The germline gives CDR1 LGHNA, CDR2 YSLEER. V shed 4 bases and J 1 base; nucleotides not matched to a gene: 14. The CDR3 sequence is 20 residues long. The CDR3 DNA reads as TGCGCCAGCAGCCTCAAGCCCCCGGGACTAGCGGAGGGGAACACCGGGGAGCTGTTTTTT. Translating it yields CASSLKPPGLAEGNTGELFF.

The V and J genes are TRBV6-1 and TRBJ1-2, with 7 bases aligning to TRBD1. Per the germline V gene, CDR1 is MNHNS and CDR2 is SASEGT. The CDR3 totals 14 residues. With V trimmed by 1 base and J by 5 bases, 4 bases remained unmatched. The CDR3 bases are TGTGCCAGCAGTGAAGGACAGGGAAGGTATGGCTACACCTTC. This encodes CASSEGQGRYGYTF.